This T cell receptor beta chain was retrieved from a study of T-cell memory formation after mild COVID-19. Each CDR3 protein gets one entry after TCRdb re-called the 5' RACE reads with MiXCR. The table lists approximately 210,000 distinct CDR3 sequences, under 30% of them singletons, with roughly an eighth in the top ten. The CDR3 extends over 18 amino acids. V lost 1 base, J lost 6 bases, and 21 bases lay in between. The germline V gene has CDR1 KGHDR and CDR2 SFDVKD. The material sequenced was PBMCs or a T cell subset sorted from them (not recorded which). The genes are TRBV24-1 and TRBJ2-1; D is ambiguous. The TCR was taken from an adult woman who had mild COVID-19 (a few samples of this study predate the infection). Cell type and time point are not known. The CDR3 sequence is CATSDFLVTTDALNEQFF. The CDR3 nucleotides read TGTGCCACCAGTGATTTTCTTGTGACCACTGATGCACTCAATGAGCAGTTCTTC.